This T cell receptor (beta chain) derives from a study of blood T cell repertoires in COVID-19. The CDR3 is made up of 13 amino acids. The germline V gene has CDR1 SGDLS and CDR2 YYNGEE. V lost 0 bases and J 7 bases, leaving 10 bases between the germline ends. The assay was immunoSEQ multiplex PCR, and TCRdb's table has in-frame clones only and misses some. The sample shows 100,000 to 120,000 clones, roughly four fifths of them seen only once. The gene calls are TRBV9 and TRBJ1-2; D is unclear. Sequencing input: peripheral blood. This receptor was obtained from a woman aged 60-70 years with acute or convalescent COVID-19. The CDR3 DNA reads TGTGCCAGCAGCGTAGGGCAGATTGGTGGCTACACCTTC. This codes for CASSVGQIGGYTF.